This T cell receptor (beta chain) originates from a study of blood T cell repertoires in COVID-19. Across the whole study: T cells, B-cell-depleted T cells, or PBMCs supplied cDNA or gDNA.

V was pared by 8 bases and J by 5 bases, with 12 bases of the junction left unmatched. CDR1 and CDR2 from the germline V gene are SQVTM and ANQGSEA. The CDR3 covers 14 residues. The authors' processing: Using reference gene primer amplification, nucleated cell counts were estimated. Assay: immunoSEQ multiplex PCR; the TCRdb copy retains only in-frame clones and omits some. V, J and clone size are taken as reported in that table, and D and trimming were inferred from the DNA itself. The sample includes some 300,000 clones, just under 90% of them seen just once. This receptor was identified in a woman aged 50 to 65 with COVID-19, enrolled during active disease. V is TRBV29-1 and J is TRBJ2-3; TRBD2 matches 8 bases. Sequencing was carried out using peripheral blood. CDR3 loop: CSTRGGRTGDTQYF. The CDR3 DNA reads as TGCAGCACACGGGGGGGGAGGACGGGAGATACGCAGTATTTT.